The sequence of this T cell receptor (beta chain) was determined in a study of blood T cell repertoires in COVID-19. Trimming took 4 bases from V and 7 from J, leaving 14 bases between them. The CDR3 totals 14 residues. In germline, CDR1 is GTSNPN, CDR2 SVGIG (reference sequence). Sequenced by immunoSEQ multiplex PCR; TCRdb stores in-frame clones only, minus some. Of 390,000 or so clones detected, 70% to 90% appear once; the ten largest clones hold more than 9%. This chain connects TRBV30 to TRBJ1-6, with a tentative D call TRBD1 (5 bases). Sequencing used peripheral blood. The TCR originated in a woman in her 30s with COVID-19, enrolled during active disease. This CDR3 reads CAWTPGLENSPLHF. The DNA of the CDR3 is TGTGCCTGGACACCGGGACTGGAGAATTCACCCCTCCACTTT.